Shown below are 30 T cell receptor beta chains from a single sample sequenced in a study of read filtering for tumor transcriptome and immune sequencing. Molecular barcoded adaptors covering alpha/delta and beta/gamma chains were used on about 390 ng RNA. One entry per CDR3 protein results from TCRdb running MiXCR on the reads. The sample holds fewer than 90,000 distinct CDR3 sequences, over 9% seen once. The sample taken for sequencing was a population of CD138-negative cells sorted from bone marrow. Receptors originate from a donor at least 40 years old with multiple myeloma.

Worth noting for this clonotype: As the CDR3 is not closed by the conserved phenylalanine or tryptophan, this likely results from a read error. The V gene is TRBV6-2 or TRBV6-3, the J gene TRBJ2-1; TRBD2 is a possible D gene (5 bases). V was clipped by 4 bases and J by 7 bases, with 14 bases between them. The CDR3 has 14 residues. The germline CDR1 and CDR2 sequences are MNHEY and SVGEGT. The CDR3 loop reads CASSWRSGHNEQFS. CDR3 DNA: TGTGCCAGCAGTTGGCGGAGCGGCCATAATGAGCAGTTCTCC.

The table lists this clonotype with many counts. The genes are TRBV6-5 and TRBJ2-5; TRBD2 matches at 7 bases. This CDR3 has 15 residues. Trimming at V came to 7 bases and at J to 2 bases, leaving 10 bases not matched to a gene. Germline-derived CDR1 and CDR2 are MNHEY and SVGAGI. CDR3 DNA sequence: TGTGCCAGCAACGCGGCCGGGCGGGGGCAAGAGACCCAGTACTTC. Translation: CASNAAGRGQETQYF.

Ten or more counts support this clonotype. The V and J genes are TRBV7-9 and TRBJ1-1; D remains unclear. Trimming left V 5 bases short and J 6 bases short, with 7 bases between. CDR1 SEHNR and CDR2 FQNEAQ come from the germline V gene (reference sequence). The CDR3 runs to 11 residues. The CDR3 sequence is CASSQTAEAFF. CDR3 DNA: TGTGCCAGCAGCCAAACCGCTGAAGCTTTCTTT.

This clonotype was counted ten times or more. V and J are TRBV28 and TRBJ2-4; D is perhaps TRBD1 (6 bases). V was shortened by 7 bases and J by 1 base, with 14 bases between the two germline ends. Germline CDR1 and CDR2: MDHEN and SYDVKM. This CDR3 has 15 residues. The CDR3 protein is CASTGRGWAKNIQYF. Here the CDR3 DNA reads TGTGCCAGCACCGGTAGGGGGTGGGCCAAAAACATTCAGTACTTC.

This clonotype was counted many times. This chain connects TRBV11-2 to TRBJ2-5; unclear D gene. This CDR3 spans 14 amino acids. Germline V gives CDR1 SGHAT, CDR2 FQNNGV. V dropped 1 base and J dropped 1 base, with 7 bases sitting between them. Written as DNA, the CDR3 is TGTGCCAGCAGCTTAGGGTCGGCCCAAGAGACCCAGTACTTC. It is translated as CASSLGSAQETQYF.

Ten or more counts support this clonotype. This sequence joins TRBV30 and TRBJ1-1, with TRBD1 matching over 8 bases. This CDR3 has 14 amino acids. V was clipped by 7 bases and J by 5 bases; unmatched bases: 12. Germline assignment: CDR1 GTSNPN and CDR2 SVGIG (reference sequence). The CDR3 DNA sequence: TGTGCCTCCCTACTGGACAGGGAGAGAACTGAAGCTTTCTTT. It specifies CASLLDRERTEAFF.

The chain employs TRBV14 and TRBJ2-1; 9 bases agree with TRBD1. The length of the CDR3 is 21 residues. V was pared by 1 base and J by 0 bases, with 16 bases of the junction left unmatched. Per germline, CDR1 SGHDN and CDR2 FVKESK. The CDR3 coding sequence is TGTGCCAGCAGCCAAGGTTCCTGGGACAGGGACCGCCGGGGCTCCTACAATGAGCAGTTCTTC. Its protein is CASSQGSWDRDRRGSYNEQFF.

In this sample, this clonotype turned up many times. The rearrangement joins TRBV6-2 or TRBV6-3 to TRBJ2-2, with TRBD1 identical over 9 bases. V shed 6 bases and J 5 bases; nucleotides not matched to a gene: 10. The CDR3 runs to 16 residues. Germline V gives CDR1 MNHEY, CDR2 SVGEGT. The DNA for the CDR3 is TGTGCCAGCAGATTAGCTCCCGGGACAGGGACCGGGGAGCTGTTTTTT. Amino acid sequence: CASRLAPGTGTGELFF.

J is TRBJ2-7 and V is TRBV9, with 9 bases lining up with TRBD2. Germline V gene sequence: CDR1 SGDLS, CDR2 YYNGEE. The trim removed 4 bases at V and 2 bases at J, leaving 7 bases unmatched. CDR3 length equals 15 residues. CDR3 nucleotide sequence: TGTGCCAGCAGCCCCCTTAGCGGGAGTACCTACGAGCAGTACTTC. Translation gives CASSPLSGSTYEQYF. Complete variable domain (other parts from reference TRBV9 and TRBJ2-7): DSGVTQTPKHLITATGQRVTLRCSPRSGDLSVYWYQQSLDQGLQFLIQYYNGEERAKGNILERFSAQQFPDLHSELNLSSLELGDSALYFCASSPLSGSTYEQYFGPGTRLTVT.

The CDR3 region is CASSQGGGQYF. The CDR3 nucleotides read TGTGCCAGCAGCCAAGGCGGTGGGCAGTATTTT. The rearrangement joins TRBV14 to TRBJ2-3; D unresolved. V shed 1 base and J shed 11 bases, with 7 bases lying between them. The CDR3 extends over 11 amino acids. Germline V gene data show CDR1 as SGHDN and CDR2 as FVKESK.

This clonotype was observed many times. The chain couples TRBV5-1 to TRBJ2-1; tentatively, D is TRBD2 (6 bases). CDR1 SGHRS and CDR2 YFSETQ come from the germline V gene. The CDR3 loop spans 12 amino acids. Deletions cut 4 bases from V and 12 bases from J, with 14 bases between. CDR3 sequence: CASSQGLPMQFF. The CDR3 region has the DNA TGCGCCAGCAGCCAGGGACTCCCGATGCAGTTCTTC.

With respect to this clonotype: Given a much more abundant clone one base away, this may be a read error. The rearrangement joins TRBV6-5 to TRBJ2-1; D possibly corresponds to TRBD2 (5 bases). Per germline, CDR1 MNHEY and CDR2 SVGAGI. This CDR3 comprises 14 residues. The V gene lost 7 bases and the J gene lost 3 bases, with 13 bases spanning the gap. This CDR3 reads CASKAGLVYNEQFF. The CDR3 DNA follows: TGTGCCAGCAAGGCGGGCTTAGTCTACAATGAGCAGTTCTTC.

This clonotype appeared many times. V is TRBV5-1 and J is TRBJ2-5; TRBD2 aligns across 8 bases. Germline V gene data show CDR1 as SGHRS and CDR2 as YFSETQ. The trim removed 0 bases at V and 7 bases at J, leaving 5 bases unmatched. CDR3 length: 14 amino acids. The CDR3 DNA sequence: TGCGCCAGCAGCTTGGAACTAGCGGAGGGGACCCAGTACTTC. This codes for CASSLELAEGTQYF.

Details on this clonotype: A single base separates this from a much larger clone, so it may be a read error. In nucleotides, the CDR3 is TGTGCCAGCTGGAACAGGGCTGTGAACACTGAAGCTTTCTTT. Translated, it gives CASWNRAVNTEAFF. The V gene is TRBV11-2, the J gene TRBJ1-1; D possibly corresponds to TRBD1 (6 bases). Germline assignment: CDR1 SGHAT and CDR2 FQNNGV. V dropped 8 bases and J dropped 0 bases, with 13 bases sitting between them. This CDR3 contains 14 residues.

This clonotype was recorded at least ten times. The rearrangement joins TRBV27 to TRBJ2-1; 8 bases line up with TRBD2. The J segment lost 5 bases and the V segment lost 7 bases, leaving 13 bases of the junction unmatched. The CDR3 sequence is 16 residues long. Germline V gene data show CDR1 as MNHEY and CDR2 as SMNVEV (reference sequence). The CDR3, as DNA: TGTGCCAGCACTAAACTAAGCGGGAGCCGGAACAATGAGCAGTTCTTC. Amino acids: CASTKLSGSRNNEQFF.

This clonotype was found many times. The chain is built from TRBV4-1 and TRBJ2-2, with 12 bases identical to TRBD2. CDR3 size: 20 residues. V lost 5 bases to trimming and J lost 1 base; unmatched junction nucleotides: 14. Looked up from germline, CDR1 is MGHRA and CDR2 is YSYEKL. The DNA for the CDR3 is TGCGCCAGCAGCAGAACGAGCTTAGTACTAGCGGGAGGGAACACCGGGGAGCTGTTTTTT. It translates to CASSRTSLVLAGGNTGELFF.

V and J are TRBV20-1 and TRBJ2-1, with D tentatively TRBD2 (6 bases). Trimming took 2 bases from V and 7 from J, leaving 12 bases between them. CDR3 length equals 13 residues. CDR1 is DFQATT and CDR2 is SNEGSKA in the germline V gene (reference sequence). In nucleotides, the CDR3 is TGCAGTGCTAGACGGAGGGCCGTAAATGAGCAGTTCTTC. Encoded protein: CSARRRAVNEQFF.

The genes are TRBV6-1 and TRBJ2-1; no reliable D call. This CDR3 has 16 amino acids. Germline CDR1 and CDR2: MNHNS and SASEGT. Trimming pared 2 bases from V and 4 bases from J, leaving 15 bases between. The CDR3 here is CASSEPSNSRYNEQFF. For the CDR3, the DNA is TGTGCCAGCAGTGAACCTTCAAATAGCCGATACAATGAGCAGTTCTTC.

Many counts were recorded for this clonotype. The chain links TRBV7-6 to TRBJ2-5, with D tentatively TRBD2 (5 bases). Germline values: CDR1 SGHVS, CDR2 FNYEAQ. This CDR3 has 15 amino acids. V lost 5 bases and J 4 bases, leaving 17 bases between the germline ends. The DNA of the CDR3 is TGTGCCAGCAGCCCCTCCGTTCCTAGCCCAGAGACCCAGTACTTC. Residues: CASSPSVPSPETQYF.

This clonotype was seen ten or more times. The CDR3 is CASSAGSYEQYF. The CDR3 DNA sequence: TGTGCCAGCAGTGCCGGGTCCTACGAGCAGTACTTC. This chain links TRBV6-1 with TRBJ2-7, with D unclear. Trimming removed 4 bases from V and 1 base from J, with 5 bases in between. There are 12 residues in the CDR3. The germline gives CDR1 MNHNS, CDR2 SASEGT.

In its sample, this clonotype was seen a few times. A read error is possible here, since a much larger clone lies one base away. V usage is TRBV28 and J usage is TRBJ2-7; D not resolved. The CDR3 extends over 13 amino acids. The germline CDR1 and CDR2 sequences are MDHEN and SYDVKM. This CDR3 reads CATRPESSYERYF. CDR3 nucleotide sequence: TGTGCAACCCGGCCGGAAAGCTCCTACGAGCGGTACTTC.

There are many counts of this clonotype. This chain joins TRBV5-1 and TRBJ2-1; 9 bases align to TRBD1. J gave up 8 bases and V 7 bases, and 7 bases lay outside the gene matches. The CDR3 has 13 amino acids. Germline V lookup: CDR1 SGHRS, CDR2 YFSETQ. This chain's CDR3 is CASGQGQGDEQFF. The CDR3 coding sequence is TGCGCCAGCGGCCAGGGACAGGGCGATGAGCAGTTCTTC. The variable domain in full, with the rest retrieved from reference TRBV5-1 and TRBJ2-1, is KAGVTQTPRYLIKTRGQQVTLSCSPISGHRSVSWYQQTPGQGLQFLFEYFSETQRNKGNFPGRFSGRQFSNSRSEMNVSTLELGDSALYLCASGQGQGDEQFFGPGTRLTVL.

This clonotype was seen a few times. The CDR3, as DNA: TGCGCCAGCAGCTCCCAGGGTAGCCAAGAGACCCAGTACTTC. Translation gives CASSSQGSQETQYF. The J gene is TRBJ2-5, the V gene TRBV5-1, with D perhaps matching TRBD1 (5 bases). CDR1 and CDR2 (germline): SGHRS, YFSETQ. Trimming took off 3 bases at V and 1 base at J, with 10 bases between the two ends. This CDR3 is 14 amino acids long.

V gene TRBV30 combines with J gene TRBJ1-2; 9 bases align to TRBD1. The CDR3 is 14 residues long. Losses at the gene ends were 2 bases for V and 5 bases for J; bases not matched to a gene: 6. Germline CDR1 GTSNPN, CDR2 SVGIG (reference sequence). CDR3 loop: CAWSLPGQGYGYTF. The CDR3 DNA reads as TGTGCCTGGAGTTTGCCGGGACAGGGATATGGCTACACCTTC.

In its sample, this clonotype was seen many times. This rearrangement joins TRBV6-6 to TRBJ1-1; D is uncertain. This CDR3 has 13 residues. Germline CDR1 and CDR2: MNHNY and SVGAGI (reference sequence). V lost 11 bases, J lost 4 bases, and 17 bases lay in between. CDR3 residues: CAGFRDLGTEAFF. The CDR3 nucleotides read TGTGCCGGATTCCGGGATCTGGGCACTGAAGCTTTCTTT.

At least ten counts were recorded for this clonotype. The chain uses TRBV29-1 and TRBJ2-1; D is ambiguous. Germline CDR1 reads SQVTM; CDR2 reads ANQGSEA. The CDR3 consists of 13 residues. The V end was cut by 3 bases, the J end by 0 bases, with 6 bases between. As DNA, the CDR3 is TGCAGCGTTGATCTGAGCTCCTACAATGAGCAGTTCTTC. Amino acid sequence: CSVDLSSYNEQFF.

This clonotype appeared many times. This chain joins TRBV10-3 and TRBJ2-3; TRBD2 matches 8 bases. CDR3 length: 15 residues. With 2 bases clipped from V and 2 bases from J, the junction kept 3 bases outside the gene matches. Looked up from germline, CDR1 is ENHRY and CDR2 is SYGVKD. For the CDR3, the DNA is TGTGCCATCAGTGAGCAGCGGGGGTACACAGATACGCAGTATTTT. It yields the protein CAISEQRGYTDTQYF.

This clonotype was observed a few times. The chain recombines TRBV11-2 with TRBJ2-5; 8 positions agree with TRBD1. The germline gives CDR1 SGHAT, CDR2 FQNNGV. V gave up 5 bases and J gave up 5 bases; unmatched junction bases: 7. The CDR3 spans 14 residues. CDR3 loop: CASSPQGAKETQYF. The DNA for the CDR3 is TGTGCCAGCAGCCCCCAGGGGGCGAAGGAGACCCAGTACTTC.

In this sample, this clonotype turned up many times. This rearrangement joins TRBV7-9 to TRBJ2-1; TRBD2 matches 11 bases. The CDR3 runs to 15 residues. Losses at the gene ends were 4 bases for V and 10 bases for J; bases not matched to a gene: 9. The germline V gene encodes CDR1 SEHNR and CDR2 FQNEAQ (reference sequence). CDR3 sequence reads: CASSSLAGVTNEQFF. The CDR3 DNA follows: TGTGCCAGCAGCTCACTAGCGGGAGTAACTAACGAGCAGTTCTTC.

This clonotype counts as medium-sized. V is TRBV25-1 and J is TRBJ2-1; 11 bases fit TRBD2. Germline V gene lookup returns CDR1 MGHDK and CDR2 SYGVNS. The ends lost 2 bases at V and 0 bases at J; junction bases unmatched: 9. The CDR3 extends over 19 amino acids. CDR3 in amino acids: CASSETEGLADGSYNEQFF. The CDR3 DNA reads TGTGCCAGCAGTGAAACGGAGGGACTAGCGGATGGCTCCTACAATGAGCAGTTCTTC.